Below are 4 T cell receptor beta chains sequenced from a single sample in a study of blood T cells in healthy people across ages. PCR was performed a second time for roughly 6 to 12 cycles using a sample-barcoded 5' primer and a J-beta primer mix. MiXCR, applied by TCRdb to the 5' RACE reads, yields one record per CDR3 protein. The sample includes some 1.4 million distinct CDR3 sequences, approximately 38% of them seen just once. Material for sequencing was blood. The receptors shown here come from a woman aged 18 to 35 in good health.

There are a few counts of this clonotype. J is TRBJ2-7 and V is TRBV28, with D hard to call. The V gene's germline CDR1 is MDHEN and CDR2 SYDVKM. V was shortened by 2 bases and J by 3 bases, with 11 bases between the two germline ends. The CDR3 loop spans 14 amino acids. The CDR3 loop reads CASSLQVIDYEQYF. The CDR3, as DNA: TGTGCCAGCAGTTTACAGGTAATCGACTACGAGCAGTACTTC.

V is TRBV6-6 and J is TRBJ1-5, with 7 bases matching TRBD1. The length of the CDR3 is 15 residues. Germline trimming cut 1 base from V and 1 base from J; bases unmatched to any gene: 1. CDR1 is MNHNY, CDR2 SVGAGI, per germline (reference sequence). CDR3 amino acids: CASSYLGQSNQPQHF. In DNA, the CDR3 is TGTGCCAGCAGTTACTTGGGACAGAGCAATCAGCCCCAGCATTTT.

V is TRBV20-1 and J is TRBJ1-2; D gene unclear. The CDR3 contains 12 residues. Germline V lookup: CDR1 DFQATT, CDR2 SNEGSKA (reference sequence). V lost 5 bases, J lost 2 bases, and 9 bases lay in between. Here the CDR3 reads CSASAGNYGYTF. The CDR3 DNA reads as TGCAGTGCTTCAGCCGGAAACTATGGCTACACCTTC.

This clonotype has more than one count but fewer than ten. The genes are TRBV2 and TRBJ1-4; D is ambiguous. Germline V gene data show CDR1 as SNHLY and CDR2 as FYNNEI. This CDR3 contains 14 residues. Trimming stripped 7 bases from V and 8 bases from J, with 17 bases between. Here the CDR3 DNA reads TGTGCCAGCACTGACGGCCCCTTGGGGGAAAAACTGTTTTTT. Amino acids: CASTDGPLGEKLFF. The variable domain in full, with the rest retrieved from reference TRBV2 and TRBJ1-4, is EPEVTQTPSHQVTQMGQEVILRCVPISNHLYFYWYRQILGQKVEFLVSFYNNEISEKSEIFDDQFSVERPDGSNFTLKIRSTKLEDSAMYFCASTDGPLGEKLFFGSGTQLSVL.